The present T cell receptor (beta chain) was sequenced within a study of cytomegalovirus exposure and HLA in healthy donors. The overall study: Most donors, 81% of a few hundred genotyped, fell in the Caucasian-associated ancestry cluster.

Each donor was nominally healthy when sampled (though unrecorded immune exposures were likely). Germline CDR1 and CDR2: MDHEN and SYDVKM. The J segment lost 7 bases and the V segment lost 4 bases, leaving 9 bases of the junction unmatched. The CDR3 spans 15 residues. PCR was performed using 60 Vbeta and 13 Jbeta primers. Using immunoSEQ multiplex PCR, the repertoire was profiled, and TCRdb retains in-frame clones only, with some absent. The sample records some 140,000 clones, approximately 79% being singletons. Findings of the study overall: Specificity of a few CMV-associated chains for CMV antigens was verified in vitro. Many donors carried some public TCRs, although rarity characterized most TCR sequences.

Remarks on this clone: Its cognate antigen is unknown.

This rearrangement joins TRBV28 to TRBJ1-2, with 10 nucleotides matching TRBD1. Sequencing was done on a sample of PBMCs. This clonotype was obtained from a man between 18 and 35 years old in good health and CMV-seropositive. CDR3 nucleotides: TGTGCCAGCAGTTGGGGCCCGGGACAGGGGTCTGGCTACACCTTC. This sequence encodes CASSWGPGQGSGYTF.